Presented here are 20 T cell receptor beta chains from one specimen sequenced in a study of blood T cell repertoires in COVID-19. The protocol was immunoSEQ multiplex PCR, while the TCRdb copy is restricted to in-frame clones and leaves out a portion. The table shows 250,000 to 350,000 clones, with around 87% occurring only once. Sequencing was carried out using peripheral blood. These receptors were collected from a man between 18 and 35 years old with active or convalescent COVID-19.

The chain joins TRBV7-6 to TRBJ2-2; D is perhaps TRBD1 (6 bases). The CDR3 has 14 residues. Trimming left V 5 bases short and J 6 bases short, with 13 bases between. Germline CDR1 SGHVS, CDR2 FNYEAQ. The chain's CDR3 is CASSDVGGAGELFF. The CDR3, as DNA: TGTGCCAGCAGCGACGTAGGGGGTGCCGGGGAGCTGTTTTTT.

The chain employs TRBV5-1 and TRBJ1-1; 7 bases line up with TRBD1. CDR3 length equals 15 residues. V was clipped by 2 bases and J by 9 bases; unmatched bases: 13. Germline V lookup: CDR1 SGHRS, CDR2 YFSETQ. CDR3 in DNA: TGCGCCAGCAGCTTCGTTGGGACAGTGAAAACCCAAGCTTTCTTT. It translates to CASSFVGTVKTQAFF.

This chain uses TRBV7-2 with TRBJ1-5, with TRBD1 matching 9 bases. From germline, CDR1 is SGHTA and CDR2 FQGNSA. CDR3 length: 14 amino acids. J was trimmed by 3 bases and V by 4 bases; bases with no gene match: 1. This chain's CDR3 is CASSSQGANQPQHF. The CDR3 bases are TGTGCCAGCAGCTCACAGGGGGCCAATCAGCCCCAGCATTTT.

This chain links TRBV5-1 with TRBJ2-3; 10 bases are a match to TRBD2. The CDR3 sequence is 18 residues long. Looked up from germline, CDR1 is SGHRS and CDR2 is YFSETQ. V trimming: 4 bases; J trimming: 0 bases; junction bases outside the gene matches: 11. The CDR3 region is CASSPLAASGGSTDTQYF. In DNA form, the CDR3 reads TGCGCCAGCAGCCCCCTCGCGGCTAGCGGGGGAAGCACAGATACGCAGTATTTT.

V and J are TRBV7-9 and TRBJ2-3, with 8 nucleotides matching TRBD1. This CDR3 is 14 amino acids long. J gave up 2 bases and V 5 bases, and 3 bases lay outside the gene matches. The germline gives CDR1 SEHNR, CDR2 FQNEAQ (reference sequence). This chain's CDR3 is CASSRTGLTDTQYF. The DNA for the CDR3 is TGTGCCAGCAGCCGGACAGGGCTCACAGATACGCAGTATTTT.

The chain links TRBV5-6 to TRBJ2-7; 7 bases map to TRBD1. Germline CDR1 reads SGHDT; CDR2 reads YYEEEE. This CDR3 has 12 amino acids. J gave up 2 bases and V 7 bases, and 3 bases lay outside the gene matches. The CDR3 DNA follows: TGTGCCAGCTGGGACAGACCCTACGAGCAGTACTTC. Its protein product is CASWDRPYEQYF.

This clone was recorded only once. The rearrangement links TRBV18 to TRBJ2-7, with 10 bases aligning to TRBD2. After removal of 3 bases from V and 4 bases from J, the junction contained 15 bases not matched to a gene. The CDR3 totals 18 residues. Looked up from germline, CDR1 is KGHSH and CDR2 is LQKENI. For the CDR3, the DNA is TGTGCCAGCTCACCTGTGCAGGGGGCTACTAGCGGGACTTACGAGCAGTACTTC. It specifies CASSPVQGATSGTYEQYF.

This clone was observed once. The genes are TRBV7-9 and TRBJ2-3, with TRBD1 as a possible D gene (6 bases). The germline gives CDR1 SEHNR, CDR2 FQNEAQ (reference sequence). Between the trimmed V and J ends, which lost 5 bases and 4 bases, there was a span of 19 bases. CDR3 length: 16 amino acids. Written as DNA, the CDR3 is TGTGCCAGCAGCGCCCCACACACAGGGTCCGCAGATACGCAGTATTTT. Encoded protein: CASSAPHTGSADTQYF.

The rearrangement joins TRBV7-6 to TRBJ1-1; tentatively, D is TRBD1 (6 bases). The CDR3 has 12 amino acids. Looked up from germline, CDR1 is SGHVS and CDR2 is FNYEAQ. V was trimmed by 5 bases and J by 8 bases, leaving 12 bases between them. CDR3 protein: CASSPGTREAFF. Here the CDR3 DNA reads TGTGCCAGCAGCCCAGGGACACGCGAAGCTTTCTTT.

The V call is TRBV19, the J call TRBJ1-4, with D maybe TRBD1 (5 bases). There are 14 residues in the CDR3. Germline V CDR1 and CDR2: LNHDA, SQIVND (reference sequence). Trimming took 5 bases from V and 14 from J, leaving 21 bases between them. The CDR3 reads CASSRQKRGTYLFF. DNA of the CDR3: TGTGCCAGTAGTCGCCAAAAACGCGGGACCTACCTGTTTTTT. Based on the CDR3 plus reference TRBV19 and TRBJ1-4, the full variable domain is DGGITQSPKYLFRKEGQNVTLSCEQNLNHDAMYWYRQDPGQGLRLIYYSQIVNDFQKGDIAEGYSVSREKKESFPLTVTSAQKNPTAFYLCASSRQKRGTYLFFGSGTQLSVL.

This clone was counted between two and nine times. This chain joins TRBV6-1 and TRBJ1-4; maybe TRBD1 (6 bases). Germline V gives CDR1 MNHNS, CDR2 SASEGT. The CDR3 has 16 amino acids. V was trimmed by 1 base and J by 4 bases, leaving 13 bases between them. The CDR3 is CASSEGQGSGNEKLFF. In DNA form, the CDR3 reads TGTGCCAGCAGTGAAGGGCAGGGGTCGGGTAATGAAAAACTGTTTTTT.

CDR3 coding DNA: TGTGCCAGCGAACCACAGGGTACGCGGCATGGCTACACCTTC. As protein: CASEPQGTRHGYTF. The rearrangement joins TRBV19 to TRBJ1-2, with D perhaps matching TRBD1 (6 bases). The length of the CDR3 is 14 residues. The germline V gene has CDR1 LNHDA and CDR2 SQIVND (reference sequence). The germline V and J ends were trimmed by 9 bases and 6 bases, with 20 bases remaining between them.

The chain employs TRBV7-9 and TRBJ2-5; the D gene is possibly TRBD2 (6 bases). Trimming removed 4 bases at V and 4 bases at J, with 22 bases between. This CDR3 has 17 amino acids. CDR1 and CDR2 (germline): SEHNR, FQNEAQ (reference sequence). In DNA form, the CDR3 reads TGTGCCAGCAGCTCCCCTGCTGGGAGGAGTCACGGAGAGACCCAGTACTTC. It translates to CASSSPAGRSHGETQYF.

CDR3 bases: TGCGCCAGCAGCCGGTCCTTGAGACTAGCGGCAAATGAGCAGTTCTTC. This gives the protein CASSRSLRLAANEQFF. The V and J genes are TRBV4-1 and TRBJ2-1; 9 bases are shared with TRBD2. CDR1 is MGHRA and CDR2 is YSYEKL in the germline V gene. The CDR3 loop spans 16 amino acids. The ends lost 4 bases at V and 7 bases at J; junction bases unmatched: 11.

This clone appeared once. The gene calls are TRBV11-3 and TRBJ2-1, with D possibly TRBD2 on 6 matching bases. Germline CDR1 and CDR2: SGHNT and YENEEA. The length of the CDR3 is 14 residues. V was clipped by 4 bases and J by 15 bases, with 22 bases between them. CDR3 nucleotide sequence: TGTGCCAGCAGCTACAACAGAGGGGTAGCGGATCTGTTCTTC. It yields the protein CASSYNRGVADLFF. Full variable domain (missing parts from reference TRBV11-3 and TRBJ2-1): EAGVVQSPRYKIIEKKQPVAFWCNPISGHNTLYWYLQNLGQGPELLIRYENEEAVDDSQLPKDRFSAERLKGVDSTLKIQPAELGDSAVYLCASSYNRGVADLFFGPGTRLTVL.

This clone was recorded only once. The chain combines TRBV18 with TRBJ1-3; D gene uncertain. Between the trimmed V and J ends, which lost 0 bases and 0 bases, there was a span of 6 bases. CDR3 size: 15 residues. From germline, CDR1 is KGHSH and CDR2 LQKENI. The CDR3 nucleotides are TGTGCCAGCTCACCACCGCCCAGCTCTGGAAACACCATATATTTT. Translated, it gives CASSPPPSSGNTIYF. The complete variable domain, with remaining parts taken from reference TRBV18 and TRBJ1-3, reads NAGVMQNPRHLVRRRGQEARLRCSPMKGHSHVYWYRQLPEEGLKFMVYLQKENIIDESGMPKERFSAEFPKEGPSILRIQQVVRGDSAAYFCASSPPPSSGNTIYFGEGSWLTVV.

The V and J genes are TRBV27 and TRBJ2-7; D perhaps matches TRBD1 (5 bases). Trimming left V 9 bases short and J 2 bases short, with 17 bases between. Per germline, CDR1 MNHEY and CDR2 SMNVEV (reference sequence). CDR3 length: 14 amino acids. In DNA, the CDR3 is TGTGCCAGTCTCCCCTTCACAGGAGCCTACGAGCAGTACTTC. Translating gives CASLPFTGAYEQYF.

This sequence joins TRBV19 and TRBJ1-6; 8 nucleotides align to TRBD1. The CDR3 extends over 19 amino acids. Trimming took 3 bases from V and 3 from J; bases not matched to a gene: 13. CDR1 and CDR2 from the germline V gene are LNHDA and SQIVND (reference sequence). The chain's CDR3 is CASSISIDRGADYNSPLHF. The CDR3 nucleotides are TGTGCCAGTAGTATTTCTATCGACAGGGGAGCGGACTATAATTCACCCCTCCACTTT.

The J gene is TRBJ1-6, the V gene TRBV5-1; a possible D gene is TRBD1 (6 bases). V lost 2 bases to trimming and J lost 8 bases, with 11 bases between them. In germline, CDR1 is SGHRS, CDR2 YFSETQ. The CDR3 is made up of 14 amino acids. The CDR3 reads CASSLWGRDSPLHF. In DNA, the CDR3 is TGCGCCAGCAGCTTATGGGGGCGCGATTCACCCCTCCACTTT.

The rearrangement joins TRBV28 to TRBJ1-5, with TRBD1 identical over 12 bases. The CDR3 runs to 15 residues. Trimming at V came to 7 bases and at J to 7 bases, leaving 8 bases not matched to a gene. CDR1 is MDHEN, CDR2 SYDVKM, per germline. CDR3 nucleotide sequence: TGTGCCAGCACCCCCGGGACAGGGGGCGAACAGCCCCAGCATTTT. Residues: CASTPGTGGEQPQHF.